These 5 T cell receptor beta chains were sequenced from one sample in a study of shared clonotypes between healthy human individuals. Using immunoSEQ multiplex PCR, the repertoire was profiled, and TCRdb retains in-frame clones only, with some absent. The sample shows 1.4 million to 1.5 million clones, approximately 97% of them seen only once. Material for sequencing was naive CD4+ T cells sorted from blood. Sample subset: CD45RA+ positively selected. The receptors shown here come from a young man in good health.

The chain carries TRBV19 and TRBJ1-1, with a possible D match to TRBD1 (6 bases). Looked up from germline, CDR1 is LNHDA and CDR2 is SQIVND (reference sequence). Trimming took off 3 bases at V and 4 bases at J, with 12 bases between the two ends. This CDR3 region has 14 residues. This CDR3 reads CASSIDRWGTEAFF. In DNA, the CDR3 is TGTGCCAGTAGTATCGACAGGTGGGGCACTGAAGCTTTCTTT.

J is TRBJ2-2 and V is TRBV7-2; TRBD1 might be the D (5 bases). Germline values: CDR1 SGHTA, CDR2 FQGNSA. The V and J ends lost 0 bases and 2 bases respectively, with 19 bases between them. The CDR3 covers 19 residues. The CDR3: CASSLAAYPDRYNTGELFF. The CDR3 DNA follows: TGTGCCAGCAGCTTAGCGGCCTACCCCGACAGATACAACACCGGGGAGCTGTTTTTT.

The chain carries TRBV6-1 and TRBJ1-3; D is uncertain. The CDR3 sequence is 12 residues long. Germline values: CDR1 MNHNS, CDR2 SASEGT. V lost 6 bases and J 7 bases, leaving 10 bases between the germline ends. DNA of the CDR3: TGTGCCAGCAGGTCCGTGCGGAACACCATATATTTT. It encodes CASRSVRNTIYF.

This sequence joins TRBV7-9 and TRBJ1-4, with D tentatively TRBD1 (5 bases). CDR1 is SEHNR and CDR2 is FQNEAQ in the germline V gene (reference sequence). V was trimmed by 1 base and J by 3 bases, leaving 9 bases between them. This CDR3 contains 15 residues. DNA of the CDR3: TGTGCCAGCAGCTTAGATCGGGGACCTAATGAAAAACTGTTTTTT. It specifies CASSLDRGPNEKLFF.

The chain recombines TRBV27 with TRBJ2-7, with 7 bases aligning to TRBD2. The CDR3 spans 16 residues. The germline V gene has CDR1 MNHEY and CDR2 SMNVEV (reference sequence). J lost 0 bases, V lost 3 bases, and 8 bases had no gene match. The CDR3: CASSFRSGTHSYEQYF. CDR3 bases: TGTGCCAGCAGTTTTCGGAGCGGGACCCACTCCTACGAGCAGTACTTC.